This T cell receptor (beta chain) was profiled in a study of OX40 agonist ivuxolimab in advanced cancers. Study overall: In this cohort, patients received ivuxolimab, an agonistic anti-OX40 (CD134) antibody. At around 81% male, the cohort had a mean age of 60 years, ranging from roughly 20 to 80.

TCRdb keeps only in-frame clones here, not all; method: immunoSEQ multiplex PCR. The sample has some 64,000 clones; roughly four fifths are singletons. The CDR3 sequence is 17 residues long. Trimming pared 0 bases from V and 2 bases from J, leaving 15 bases between. From germline, CDR1 is SGHVS and CDR2 FNYEAQ. Comment on this clone: No antigen is known for it.

Study-level findings and limits: CD4+ and CD8+ blood T cells expanded clonally by week 6 at 0.1 to 3.0 mg/kg.

The sample here was CD4+ or CD8+ T cells sorted from blood, taken in a trial of the OX40 agonist ivuxolimab. The source of this sequence is an adult with an advanced solid tumor such as melanoma, head and neck, liver or kidney cancer. This chain uses TRBV7-6 with TRBJ2-3; D is undetermined. The DNA of the CDR3 is TGTGCCAGCAGCTTAGCGCAGAGACGGCGAAACACAGATACGCAGTATTTT. This translates into CASSLAQRRRNTDTQYF.